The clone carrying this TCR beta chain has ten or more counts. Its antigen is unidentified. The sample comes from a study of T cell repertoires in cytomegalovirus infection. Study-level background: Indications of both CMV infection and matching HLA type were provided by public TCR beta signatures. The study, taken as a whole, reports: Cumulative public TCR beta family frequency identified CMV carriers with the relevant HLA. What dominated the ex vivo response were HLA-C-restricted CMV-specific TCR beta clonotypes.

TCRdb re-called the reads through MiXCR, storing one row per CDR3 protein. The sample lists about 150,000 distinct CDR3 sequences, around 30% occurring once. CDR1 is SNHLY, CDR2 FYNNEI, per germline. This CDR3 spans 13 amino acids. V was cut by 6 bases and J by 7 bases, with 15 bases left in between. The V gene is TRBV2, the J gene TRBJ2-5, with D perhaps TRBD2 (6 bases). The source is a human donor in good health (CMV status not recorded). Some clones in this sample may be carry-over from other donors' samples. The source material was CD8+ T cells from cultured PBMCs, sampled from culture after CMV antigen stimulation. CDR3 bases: TGTGCCAGCAGACCCGCTAGCGTTGGGACCCAGTACTTC. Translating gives CASRPASVGTQYF.